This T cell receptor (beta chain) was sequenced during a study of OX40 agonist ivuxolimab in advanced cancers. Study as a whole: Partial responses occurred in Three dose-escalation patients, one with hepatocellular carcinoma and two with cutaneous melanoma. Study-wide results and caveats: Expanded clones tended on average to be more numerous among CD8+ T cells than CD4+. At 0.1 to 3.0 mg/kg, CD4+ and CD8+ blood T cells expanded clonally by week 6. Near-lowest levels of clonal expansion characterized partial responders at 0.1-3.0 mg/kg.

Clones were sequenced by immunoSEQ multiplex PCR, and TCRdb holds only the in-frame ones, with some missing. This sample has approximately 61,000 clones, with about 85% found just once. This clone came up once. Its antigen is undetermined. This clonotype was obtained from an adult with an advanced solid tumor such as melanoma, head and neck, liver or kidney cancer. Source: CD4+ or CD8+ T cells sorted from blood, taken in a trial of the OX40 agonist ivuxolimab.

The CDR3 nucleotides read TGTGCCAGCAGTTCCGCAGGGGTCTCTAATGAAAAACTGTTTTTT. Its protein product is CASSSAGVSNEKLFF. V gene TRBV28 combines with J gene TRBJ1-4; the D gene is possibly TRBD1 (6 bases). V was cut by 4 bases and J by 3 bases, with 12 bases left in between. The CDR3 sequence is 15 residues long. The germline V gene encodes CDR1 MDHEN and CDR2 SYDVKM.